These 14 T cell receptor beta chains were all obtained from the same sample, sequenced in a study of cytomegalovirus exposure and HLA in healthy donors. This PCR relied on a set of 60 Vbeta primers and 13 Jbeta primers. Clones were sequenced by immunoSEQ multiplex PCR, and TCRdb holds only the in-frame ones, with some missing. The sample has tens of thousands of clones; approximately 81% are singletons. Source material: PBMCs. Source of these receptors: a woman aged 45-59 years in good health and CMV-seropositive.

This chain joins TRBV27 and TRBJ2-7; perhaps TRBD1 as D (6 bases). The CDR3 contains 13 residues. Germline lookup yields CDR1 MNHEY and CDR2 SMNVEV (reference sequence). V lost 5 bases to trimming and J lost 1 base, with 9 bases between them. Here the CDR3 reads CASSLGTSYEQYF. Written as DNA, the CDR3 is TGTGCCAGCAGTCTAGGGACATCCTACGAGCAGTACTTC.

V usage is TRBV7-8 and J usage is TRBJ2-1; TRBD2 is a possible D gene (5 bases). CDR1 is SGHVS, CDR2 FQNEAQ, per germline. V lost 5 bases and J 0 bases, leaving 14 bases between the germline ends. This CDR3 has 16 residues. The CDR3 loop is CASSPYGSGSYNEQFF. Written as DNA, the CDR3 is TGTGCCAGCAGCCCCTATGGGAGCGGCTCCTACAATGAGCAGTTCTTC.

Here the CDR3 DNA reads TGCGCCAGCAGTGAGAGCAGTCTTAGCGAGCAGTTCTTC. It yields the protein CASSESSLSEQFF. This chain uses TRBV10-1 with TRBJ2-1; no clear D gene. The CDR3 length is 13 residues. V was trimmed by 2 bases and J by 10 bases, leaving 12 bases between them. Germline V gene data show CDR1 as WNHNN and CDR2 as SYGVQD (reference sequence).

The V and J genes are TRBV6-5 and TRBJ1-2; the D is unclear. CDR1 is MNHEY, CDR2 SVGAGI, per germline. The CDR3 is 12 residues long. Trimming left V 6 bases short and J 6 bases short, with 11 bases between. CDR3 amino acids: CASRDRGNGYTF. DNA of the CDR3: TGTGCCAGCAGAGACCGGGGAAATGGCTACACCTTC.

This clone has a handful of counts. This chain connects TRBV2 to TRBJ1-1; D unclear. With 4 bases removed from V and 5 bases from J, the gap between germline ends came to 14 bases. Germline loops: CDR1 SNHLY, CDR2 FYNNEI. The CDR3 is made up of 14 amino acids. The CDR3 DNA follows: TGTGCCAGCAGTGTGGGCCCAGGTGGGACTGAAGCTTTCTTT. It codes for CASSVGPGGTEAFF.

This clone has only one observation. The V gene is TRBV30, the J gene TRBJ1-2; D gene uncertain. The ends were cut back, 5 bases at V and 8 bases at J, with 15 bases in the middle. This CDR3 has 12 residues. Germline assignment: CDR1 GTSNPN and CDR2 SVGIG (reference sequence). The CDR3: CAWDSLLGGYTF. The CDR3 coding sequence is TGTGCCTGGGACTCGCTCCTTGGGGGCTACACCTTC.

The chain links TRBV7-9 to TRBJ2-1, with TRBD2 matching 7 bases. The CDR3 length is 12 residues. V lost 11 bases, J lost 4 bases, and 5 bases stayed unmatched. Germline CDR1 and CDR2: SEHNR and FQNEAQ (reference sequence). The CDR3 reads CASERGYNEQFF. Here the CDR3 DNA reads TGTGCCTCGGAGCGGGGTTACAATGAGCAGTTCTTC.

The chain couples TRBV6-1 to TRBJ2-5, with 8 nucleotides matching TRBD1. The V gene end was trimmed by 4 bases and the J gene end by 5 bases; junction bases not matched to a gene: 12. CDR1 and CDR2 (germline): MNHNS, SASEGT. The length of the CDR3 is 16 residues. The CDR3 DNA reads TGTGCCAGCAGTGCGGGACAGGCTAGGGACGTGGAGACCCAGTACTTC. Residues: CASSAGQARDVETQYF.

A single count supports this clone. The chain couples TRBV10-1 to TRBJ1-5, with unresolved D. V was shortened by 3 bases and J by 2 bases, with 2 bases between the two germline ends. Per the germline V gene, CDR1 is WNHNN and CDR2 is SYGVQD (reference sequence). The CDR3 spans 12 residues. CDR3 sequence reads: CASSDGNQPQHF. CDR3 nucleotide sequence: TGCGCCAGCAGTGACGGCAATCAGCCCCAGCATTTT.

The chain combines TRBV30 with TRBJ1-5, with 8 bases that match TRBD1. V shed 1 base, J shed 6 bases, and the junction held 8 bases outside the gene matches. The germline CDR1 and CDR2 sequences are GTSNPN and SVGIG (reference sequence). CDR3 length equals 15 residues. CDR3 nucleotides: TGTGCCTGGAGTGAGGCTCAGGGGGCAAGTCAGCCCCAGCATTTT. Protein sequence: CAWSEAQGASQPQHF.

The gene calls are TRBV5-8 and TRBJ2-1, with 16 nucleotides matching TRBD2. Germline V gives CDR1 SGHTS, CDR2 YDEGEE. Trimming cost V 4 bases and J 5 bases; bases outside gene matches: 6. This CDR3 is built from 17 residues. The CDR3 nucleotides are TGTGCCAGCAGCCGAGGGACTAGCGGGAGGGGAGACAATGAGCAGTTCTTC. It yields the protein CASSRGTSGRGDNEQFF.

The chain uses TRBV5-6 and TRBJ2-1; possibly TRBD2 for D (6 bases). Germline CDR1 reads SGHDT; CDR2 reads YYEEEE. The CDR3 extends over 12 amino acids. Trimming shortened V by 4 bases and J by 8 bases, and 10 bases separated the two germline ends. The chain's CDR3 is CASSQTSYEQFF. The CDR3 DNA sequence: TGTGCCAGCAGCCAGACTAGTTATGAGCAGTTCTTC.

The table lists this clone with a count of one. The chain carries TRBV19 and TRBJ1-2; possibly TRBD1 for D (5 bases). Per the germline V gene, CDR1 is LNHDA and CDR2 is SQIVND (reference sequence). The CDR3 sequence is 13 residues long. V lost 3 bases and J lost 6, with 11 bases in between. The chain's CDR3 is CASSMGQDHGYTF. DNA for the CDR3: TGTGCCAGTAGTATGGGGCAGGATCATGGCTACACCTTC.

V gene TRBV27 combines with J gene TRBJ2-3, with TRBD2 identical over 9 bases. With V trimmed by 7 bases and J by 5 bases, 7 bases remained unmatched. CDR1 and CDR2 from the germline V gene are MNHEY and SMNVEV (reference sequence). CDR3 size: 14 residues. CDR3 residues: CASTPLAGLDTQYF. The DNA for the CDR3 is TGTGCCAGCACCCCGCTAGCGGGATTAGATACGCAGTATTTT.